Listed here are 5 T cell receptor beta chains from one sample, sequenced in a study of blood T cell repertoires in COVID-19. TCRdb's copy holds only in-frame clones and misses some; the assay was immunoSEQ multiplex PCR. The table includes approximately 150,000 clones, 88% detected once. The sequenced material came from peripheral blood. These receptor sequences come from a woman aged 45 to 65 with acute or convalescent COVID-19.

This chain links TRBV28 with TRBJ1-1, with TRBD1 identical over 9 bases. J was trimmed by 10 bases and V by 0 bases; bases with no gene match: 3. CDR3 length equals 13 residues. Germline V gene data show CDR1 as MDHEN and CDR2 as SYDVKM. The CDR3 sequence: CASSLWDRGGAFF. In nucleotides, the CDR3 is TGTGCCAGCAGTTTATGGGACAGGGGCGGAGCTTTCTTT.

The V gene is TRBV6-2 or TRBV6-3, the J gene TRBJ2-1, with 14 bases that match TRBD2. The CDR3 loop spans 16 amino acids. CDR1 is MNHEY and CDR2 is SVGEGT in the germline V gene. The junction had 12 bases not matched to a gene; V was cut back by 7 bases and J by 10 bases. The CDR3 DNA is TGTGCCAGCATCCCGAGGCCGGGACTAGCGGGAGCGGAGCAGTTCTTC. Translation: CASIPRPGLAGAEQFF.

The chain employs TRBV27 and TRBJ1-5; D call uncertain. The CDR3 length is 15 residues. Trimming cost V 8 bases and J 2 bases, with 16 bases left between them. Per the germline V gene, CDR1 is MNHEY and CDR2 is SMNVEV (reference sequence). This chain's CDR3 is CASSSRGVGNQPQHF. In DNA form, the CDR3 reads TGTGCCAGCTCTAGCCGCGGGGTTGGCAATCAGCCCCAGCATTTT.

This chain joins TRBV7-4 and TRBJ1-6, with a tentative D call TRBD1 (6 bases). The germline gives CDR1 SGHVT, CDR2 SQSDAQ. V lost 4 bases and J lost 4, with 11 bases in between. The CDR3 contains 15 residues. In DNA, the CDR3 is TGTGCCAGCAGCTGGCAGGGGTGGTATAATTCACCCCTCCACTTT. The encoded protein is CASSWQGWYNSPLHF.

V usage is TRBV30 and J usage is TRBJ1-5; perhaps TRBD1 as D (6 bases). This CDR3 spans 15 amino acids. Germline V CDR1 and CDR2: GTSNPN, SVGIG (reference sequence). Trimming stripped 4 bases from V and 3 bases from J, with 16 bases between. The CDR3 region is CAWNYPDSFNQPQHF. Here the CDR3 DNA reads TGTGCCTGGAACTACCCGGACAGTTTCAATCAGCCCCAGCATTTT.